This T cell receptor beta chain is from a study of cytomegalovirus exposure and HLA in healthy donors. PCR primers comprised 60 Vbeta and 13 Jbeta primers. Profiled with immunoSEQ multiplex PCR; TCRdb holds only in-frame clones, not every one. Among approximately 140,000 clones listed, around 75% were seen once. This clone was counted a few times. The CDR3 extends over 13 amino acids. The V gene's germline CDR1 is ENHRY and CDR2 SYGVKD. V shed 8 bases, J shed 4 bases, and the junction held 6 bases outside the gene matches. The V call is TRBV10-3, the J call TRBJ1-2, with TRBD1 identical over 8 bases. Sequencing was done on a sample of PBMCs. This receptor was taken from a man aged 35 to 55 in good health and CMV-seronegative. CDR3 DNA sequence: TGTGCCATCGCGGGCGACAGGGGCTATGGCTACACCTTC. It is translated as CAIAGDRGYGYTF.